This TCR beta chain was identified during a study of beta chain features in type 1 diabetes. About the research overall: The study found patients and healthy donors alike in age, gender and cell yields.

Expressed TCRB transcripts were sequenced because the isolated RNA had all been reverse transcribed beforehand. Assay: immunoSEQ multiplex PCR; the TCRdb copy retains only in-frame clones and omits some. Of around 400,000 clones in the sample, approximately 16% are singletons; the top ten hold roughly 0.019%. CD4+ cells of the naive, central memory, regulatory and stem cell-like memory types were sorted via CD45RO/CCR7/CD25/CD127/CD95/CD27. General study findings and limits: A moderate, significant TCRB CDR3 shortening appeared in type 1 diabetes across four CD4+ subsets. Equally in patients and controls, PCR might preferentially amplify shorter templates.

V dropped 0 bases and J dropped 1; count of bases not matched to a gene: 5. The CDR3 runs to 17 residues. Germline V gene sequence: CDR1 SGDLS, CDR2 YYNGEE. There are a few counts of this clone. Its specificity is unknown. Sequencing was performed on naive CD4+ T cells from blood. This chain joins TRBV9 and TRBJ1-1; 11 bases agree with TRBD1. This receptor was identified in a woman aged 18-29 years in good health. For the CDR3, the DNA is TGTGCCAGCAGCGTAGGGACAGGGGGCCTCGGGAACACTGAAGCTTTCTTT. This gives the protein CASSVGTGGLGNTEAFF.